Included here is one T cell receptor beta chain sequence, with context. MiXCR was run by TCRdb on the 5' RACE reads, yielding one entry per CDR3 protein. Among fewer than 700,000 distinct CDR3 sequences listed, less than 25% were seen once. Germline assignment: CDR1 SGHTA and CDR2 FQGNSA. The ends were cut back, 5 bases at V and 3 bases at J, with 23 bases in the middle. The CDR3 contains 17 residues. The entry originates in a study of T-cell memory formation after mild COVID-19. The clonotype comes from an adult woman who had mild COVID-19 (a few samples of this study predate the infection). Cell type and time point are not known. The chain is built from TRBV7-2 and TRBJ2-7; perhaps TRBD2 as D (7 bases). The sequenced sample consisted of PBMCs or a T cell subset sorted from them (not recorded which). CDR3 loop: CASSTRGGNRVGYEQYF. In nucleotides, the CDR3 is TGTGCCAGCAGCACGAGGGGGGGGAACAGGGTTGGCTACGAGCAGTACTTC.